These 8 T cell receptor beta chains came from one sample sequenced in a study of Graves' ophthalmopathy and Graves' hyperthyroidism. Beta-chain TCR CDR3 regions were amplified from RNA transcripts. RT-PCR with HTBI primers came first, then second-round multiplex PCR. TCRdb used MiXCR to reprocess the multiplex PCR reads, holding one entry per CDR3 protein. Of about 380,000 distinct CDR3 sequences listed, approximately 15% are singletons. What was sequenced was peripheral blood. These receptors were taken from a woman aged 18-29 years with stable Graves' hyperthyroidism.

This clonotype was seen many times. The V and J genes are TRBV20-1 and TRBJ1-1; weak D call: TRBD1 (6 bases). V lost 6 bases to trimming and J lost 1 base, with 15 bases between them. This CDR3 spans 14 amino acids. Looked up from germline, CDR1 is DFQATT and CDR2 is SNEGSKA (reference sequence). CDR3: CSASPRTENTEAFF. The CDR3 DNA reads TGCAGTGCCTCTCCCCGGACAGAGAACACTGAAGCTTTCTTT.

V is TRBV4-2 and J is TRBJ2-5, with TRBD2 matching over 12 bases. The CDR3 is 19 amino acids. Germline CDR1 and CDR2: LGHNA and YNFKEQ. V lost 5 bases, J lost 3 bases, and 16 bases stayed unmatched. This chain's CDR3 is CASSGPTSGGFTSEETQYF. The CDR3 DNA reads TGTGCCAGCAGCGGGCCGACTAGCGGGGGTTTTACTTCAGAAGAGACCCAGTACTTC.

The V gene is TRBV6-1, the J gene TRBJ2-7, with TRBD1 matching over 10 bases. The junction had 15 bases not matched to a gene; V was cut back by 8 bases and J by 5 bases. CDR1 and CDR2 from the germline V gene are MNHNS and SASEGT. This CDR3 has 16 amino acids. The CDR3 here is CASLGWTGGKGDEQYF. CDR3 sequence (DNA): TGTGCCAGCCTGGGGTGGACAGGGGGAAAGGGTGACGAGCAGTACTTC.

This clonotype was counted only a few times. The CDR3 nucleotides read TGTGCCAGCAGCTCTGTCGCAGGTATCACATACGAGCAGTACTTC. Protein product: CASSSVAGITYEQYF. The chain has TRBV27 and TRBJ2-7; D unclear. From germline, CDR1 is MNHEY and CDR2 SMNVEV (reference sequence). The CDR3 totals 15 residues. The ends were cut back, 6 bases at V and 4 bases at J, with 19 bases in the middle.

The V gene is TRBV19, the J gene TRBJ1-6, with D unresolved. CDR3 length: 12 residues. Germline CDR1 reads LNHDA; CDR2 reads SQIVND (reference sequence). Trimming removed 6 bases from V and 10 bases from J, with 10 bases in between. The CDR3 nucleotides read TGTGCCAGTAGAGGGTTTGAGTCACCCCTCCACTTT. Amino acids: CASRGFESPLHF.

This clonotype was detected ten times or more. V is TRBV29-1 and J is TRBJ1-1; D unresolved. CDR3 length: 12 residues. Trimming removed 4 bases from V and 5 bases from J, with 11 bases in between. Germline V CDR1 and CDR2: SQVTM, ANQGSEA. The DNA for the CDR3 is TGCAGCGTTGGAGGAAGGCGAACTGAAGCTTTCTTT. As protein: CSVGGRRTEAFF.

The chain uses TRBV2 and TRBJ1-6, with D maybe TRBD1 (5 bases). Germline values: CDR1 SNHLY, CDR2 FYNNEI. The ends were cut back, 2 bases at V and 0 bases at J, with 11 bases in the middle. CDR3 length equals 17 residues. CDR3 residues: CASSEFAGISYNSPLHF. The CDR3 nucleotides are TGTGCCAGCAGTGAATTCGCAGGGATCTCCTATAATTCACCCCTCCACTTT.

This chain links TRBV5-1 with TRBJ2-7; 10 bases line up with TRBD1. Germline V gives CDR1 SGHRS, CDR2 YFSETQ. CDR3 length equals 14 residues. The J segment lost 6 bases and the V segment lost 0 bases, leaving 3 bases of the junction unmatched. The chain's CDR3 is CASSLGDRGFEQYF. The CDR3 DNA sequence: TGCGCCAGCAGCTTGGGGGACAGGGGTTTCGAGCAGTACTTC.